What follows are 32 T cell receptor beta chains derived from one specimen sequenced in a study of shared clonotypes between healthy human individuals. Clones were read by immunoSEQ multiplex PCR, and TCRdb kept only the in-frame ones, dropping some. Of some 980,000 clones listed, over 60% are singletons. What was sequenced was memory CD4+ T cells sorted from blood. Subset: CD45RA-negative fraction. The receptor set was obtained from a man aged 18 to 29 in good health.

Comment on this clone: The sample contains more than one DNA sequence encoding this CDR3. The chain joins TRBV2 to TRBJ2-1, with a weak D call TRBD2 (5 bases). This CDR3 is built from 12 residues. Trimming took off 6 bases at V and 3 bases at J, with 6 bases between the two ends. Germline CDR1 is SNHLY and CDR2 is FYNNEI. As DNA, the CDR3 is TGTGCCAGCAGACGGGACTACAATGAGCAGTTCTTC. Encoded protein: CASRRDYNEQFF. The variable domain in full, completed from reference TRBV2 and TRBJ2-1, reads EPEVTQTPSHQVTQMGQEVILRCVPISNHLYFYWYRQILGQKVEFLVSFYNNEISEKSEIFDDQFSVERPDGSNFTLKIRSTKLEDSAMYFCASRRDYNEQFFGPGTRLTVL.

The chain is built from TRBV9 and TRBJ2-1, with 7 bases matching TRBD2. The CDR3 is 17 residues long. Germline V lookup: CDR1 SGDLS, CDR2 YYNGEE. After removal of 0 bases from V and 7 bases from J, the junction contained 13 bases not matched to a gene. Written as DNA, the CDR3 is TGTGCCAGCAGCGTAGAGTCCAGCGGGAATCGAAGAAATGAGCAGTTCTTC. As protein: CASSVESSGNRRNEQFF.

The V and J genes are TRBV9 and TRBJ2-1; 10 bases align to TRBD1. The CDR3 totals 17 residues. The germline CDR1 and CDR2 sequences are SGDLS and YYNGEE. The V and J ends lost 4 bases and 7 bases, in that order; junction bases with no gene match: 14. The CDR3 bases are TGTGCCAGCAGCCACCCGGGACAGGGGTGGGTTACAAATGAGCAGTTCTTC. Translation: CASSHPGQGWVTNEQFF.

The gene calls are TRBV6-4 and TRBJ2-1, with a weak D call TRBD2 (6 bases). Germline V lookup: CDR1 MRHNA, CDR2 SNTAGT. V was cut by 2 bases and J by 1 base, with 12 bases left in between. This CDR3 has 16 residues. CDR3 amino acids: CASSDRASASYNEQFF. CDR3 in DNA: TGTGCCAGCAGTGACAGGGCTAGCGCTTCCTACAATGAGCAGTTCTTC.

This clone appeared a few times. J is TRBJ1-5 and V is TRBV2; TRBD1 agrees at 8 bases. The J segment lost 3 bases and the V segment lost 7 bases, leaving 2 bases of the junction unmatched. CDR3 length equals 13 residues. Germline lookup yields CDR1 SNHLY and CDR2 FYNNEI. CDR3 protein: CASTGGANQPQHF. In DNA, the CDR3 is TGTGCCAGCACAGGGGGCGCCAATCAGCCCCAGCATTTT.

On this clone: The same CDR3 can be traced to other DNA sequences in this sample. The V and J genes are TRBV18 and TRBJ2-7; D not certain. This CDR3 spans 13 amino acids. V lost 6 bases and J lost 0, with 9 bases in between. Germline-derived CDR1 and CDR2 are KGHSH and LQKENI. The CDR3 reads CASSSGASYEQYF. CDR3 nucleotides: TGTGCCAGCTCTTCAGGCGCCTCCTACGAGCAGTACTTC. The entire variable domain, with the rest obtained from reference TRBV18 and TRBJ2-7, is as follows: NAGVMQNPRHLVRRRGQEARLRCSPMKGHSHVYWYRQLPEEGLKFMVYLQKENIIDESGMPKERFSAEFPKEGPSILRIQQVVRGDSAAYFCASSSGASYEQYFGPGTRLTVT.

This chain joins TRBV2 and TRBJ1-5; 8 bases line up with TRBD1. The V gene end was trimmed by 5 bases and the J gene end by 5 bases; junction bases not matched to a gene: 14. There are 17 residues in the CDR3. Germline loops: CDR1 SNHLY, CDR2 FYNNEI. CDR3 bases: TGTGCCAGCAGTAAATTCGCTGTCCCGGGACAGGATCAGCCCCAGCATTTT. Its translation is CASSKFAVPGQDQPQHF.

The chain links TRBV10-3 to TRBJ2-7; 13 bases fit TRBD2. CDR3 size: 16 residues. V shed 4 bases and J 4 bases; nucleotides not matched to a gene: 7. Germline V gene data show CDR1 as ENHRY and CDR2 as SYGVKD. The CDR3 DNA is TGTGCCATCAGTGCGGGAGGGGGACTAGCGGGGTACGAGCAGTACTTC. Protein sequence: CAISAGGGLAGYEQYF.

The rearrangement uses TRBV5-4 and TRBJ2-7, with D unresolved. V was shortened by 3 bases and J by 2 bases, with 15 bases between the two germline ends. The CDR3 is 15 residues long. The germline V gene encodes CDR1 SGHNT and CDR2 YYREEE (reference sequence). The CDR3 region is CASSWDGGAAYEQYF. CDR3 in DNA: TGTGCCAGCAGCTGGGATGGTGGAGCCGCCTACGAGCAGTACTTC.

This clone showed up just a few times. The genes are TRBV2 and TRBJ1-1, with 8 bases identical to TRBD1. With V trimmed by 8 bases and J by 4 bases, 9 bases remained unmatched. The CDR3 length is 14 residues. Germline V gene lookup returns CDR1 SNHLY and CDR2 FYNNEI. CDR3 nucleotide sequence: TGTGCCAGCCGTGGACAGGGTGTGGGCACTGAAGCTTTCTTT. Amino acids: CASRGQGVGTEAFF.

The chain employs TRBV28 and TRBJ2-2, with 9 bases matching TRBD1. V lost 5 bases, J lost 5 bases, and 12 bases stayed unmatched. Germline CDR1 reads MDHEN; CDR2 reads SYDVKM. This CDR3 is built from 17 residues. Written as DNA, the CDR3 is TGTGCCAGCAGTGTCCCGACCGGGACAGGGCGGACCGGGGAGCTGTTTTTT. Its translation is CASSVPTGTGRTGELFF.

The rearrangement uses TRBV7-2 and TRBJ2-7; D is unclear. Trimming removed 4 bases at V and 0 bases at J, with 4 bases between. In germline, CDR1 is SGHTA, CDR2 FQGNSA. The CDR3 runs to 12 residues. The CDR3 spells CASSSPSYEQYF. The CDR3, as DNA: TGTGCCAGCAGCTCCCCCTCCTACGAGCAGTACTTC.

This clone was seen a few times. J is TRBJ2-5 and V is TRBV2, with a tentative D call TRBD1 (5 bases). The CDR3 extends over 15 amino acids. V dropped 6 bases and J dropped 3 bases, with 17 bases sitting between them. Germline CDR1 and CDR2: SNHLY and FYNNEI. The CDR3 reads CASRAGFTTKETQYF. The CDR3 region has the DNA TGTGCCAGCAGAGCAGGGTTTACTACTAAAGAGACCCAGTACTTC.

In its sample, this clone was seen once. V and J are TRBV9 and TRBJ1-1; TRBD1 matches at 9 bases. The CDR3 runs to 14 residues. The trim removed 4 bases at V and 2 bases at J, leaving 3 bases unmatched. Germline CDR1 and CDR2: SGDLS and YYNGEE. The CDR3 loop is CASSMGQGNTEAFF. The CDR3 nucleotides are TGTGCCAGCAGCATGGGACAGGGAAACACTGAAGCTTTCTTT. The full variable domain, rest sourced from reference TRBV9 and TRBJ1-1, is DSGVTQTPKHLITATGQRVTLRCSPRSGDLSVYWYQQSLDQGLQFLIQYYNGEERAKGNILERFSAQQFPDLHSELNLSSLELGDSALYFCASSMGQGNTEAFFGQGTRLTVV.

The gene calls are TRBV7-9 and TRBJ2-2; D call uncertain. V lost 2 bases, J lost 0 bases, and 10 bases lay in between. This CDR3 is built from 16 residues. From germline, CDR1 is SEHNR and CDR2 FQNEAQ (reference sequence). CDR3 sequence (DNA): TGTGCCAGCAGCTTATCCCAGATATCGAACACCGGGGAGCTGTTTTTT. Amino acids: CASSLSQISNTGELFF.

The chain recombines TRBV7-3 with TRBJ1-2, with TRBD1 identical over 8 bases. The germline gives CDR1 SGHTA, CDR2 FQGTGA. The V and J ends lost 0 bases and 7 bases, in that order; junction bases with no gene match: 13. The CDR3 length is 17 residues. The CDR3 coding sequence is TGTGCCAGCAGCTTAACGGGGACAGGTGGTGGTAGACGTGGCTACACCTTC. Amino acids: CASSLTGTGGGRRGYTF. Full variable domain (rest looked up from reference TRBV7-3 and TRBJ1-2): GAGVSQTPSNKVTEKGKYVELRCDPISGHTALYWYRQSLGQGPEFLIYFQGTGAADDSGLPNDRFFAVRPEGSVSTLKIQRTERGDSAVYLCASSLTGTGGGRRGYTFGSGTRLTVV.

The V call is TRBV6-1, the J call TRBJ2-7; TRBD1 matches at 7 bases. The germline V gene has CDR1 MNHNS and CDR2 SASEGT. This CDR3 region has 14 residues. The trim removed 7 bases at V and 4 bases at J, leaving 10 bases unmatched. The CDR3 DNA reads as TGTGCCAGCACTTCCGGGACAGTCGGGTACGAGCAGTACTTC. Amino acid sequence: CASTSGTVGYEQYF.

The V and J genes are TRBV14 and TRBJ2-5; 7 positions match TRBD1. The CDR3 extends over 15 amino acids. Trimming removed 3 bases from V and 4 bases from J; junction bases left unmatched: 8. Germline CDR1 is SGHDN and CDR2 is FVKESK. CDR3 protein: CASSHITGAGETQYF. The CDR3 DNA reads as TGTGCCAGCAGCCATATAACAGGGGCTGGAGAGACCCAGTACTTC.

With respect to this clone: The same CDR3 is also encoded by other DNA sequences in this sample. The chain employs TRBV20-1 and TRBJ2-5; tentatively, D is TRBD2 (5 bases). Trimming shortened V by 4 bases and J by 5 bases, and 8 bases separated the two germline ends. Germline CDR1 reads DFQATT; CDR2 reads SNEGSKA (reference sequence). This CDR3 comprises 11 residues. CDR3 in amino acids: CSAIQRETQYF. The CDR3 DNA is TGCAGTGCTATCCAGCGGGAGACCCAGTACTTC.

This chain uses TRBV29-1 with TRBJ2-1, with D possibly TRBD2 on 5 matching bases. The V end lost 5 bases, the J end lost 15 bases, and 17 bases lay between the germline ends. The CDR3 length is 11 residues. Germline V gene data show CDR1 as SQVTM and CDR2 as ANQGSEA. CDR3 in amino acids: CSVTDRGDRFF. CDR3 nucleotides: TGCAGCGTTACCGACCGGGGTGACCGGTTCTTC.

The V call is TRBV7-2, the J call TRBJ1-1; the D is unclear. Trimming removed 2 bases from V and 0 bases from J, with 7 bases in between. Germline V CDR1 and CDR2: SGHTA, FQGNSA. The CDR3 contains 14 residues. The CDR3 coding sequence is TGTGCCAGCAGCTTATATAGTCTGAACACTGAAGCTTTCTTT. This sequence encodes CASSLYSLNTEAFF.

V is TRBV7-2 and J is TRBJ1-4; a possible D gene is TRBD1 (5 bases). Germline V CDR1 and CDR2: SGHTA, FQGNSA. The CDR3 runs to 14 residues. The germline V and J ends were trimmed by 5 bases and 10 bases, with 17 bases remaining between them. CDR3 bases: TGTGCCAGCAGCCCGGGGGGAGCAGGTAGAAAACTGTTTTTT. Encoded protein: CASSPGGAGRKLFF.

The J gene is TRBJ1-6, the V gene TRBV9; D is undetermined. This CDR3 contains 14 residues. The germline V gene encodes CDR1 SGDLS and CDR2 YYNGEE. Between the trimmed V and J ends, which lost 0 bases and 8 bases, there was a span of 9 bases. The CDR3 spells CASSVGGAYSPLHF. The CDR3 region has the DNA TGTGCCAGCAGCGTAGGCGGCGCTTATTCACCCCTCCACTTT.

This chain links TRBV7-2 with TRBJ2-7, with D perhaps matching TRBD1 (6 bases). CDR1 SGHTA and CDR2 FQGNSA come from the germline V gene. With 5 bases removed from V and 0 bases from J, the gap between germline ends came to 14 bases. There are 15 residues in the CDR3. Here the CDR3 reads CASSQGITSSYEQYF. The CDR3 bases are TGTGCCAGCAGCCAGGGGATTACGAGCTCCTACGAGCAGTACTTC.

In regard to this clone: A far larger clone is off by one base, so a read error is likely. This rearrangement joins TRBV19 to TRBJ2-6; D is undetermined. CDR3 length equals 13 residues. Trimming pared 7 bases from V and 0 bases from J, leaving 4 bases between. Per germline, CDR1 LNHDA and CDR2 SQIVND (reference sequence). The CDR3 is CASTYSGANVLTF. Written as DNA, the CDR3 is TGTGCCAGTACCTACTCTGGGGCCAACGTCCTGACTTTC. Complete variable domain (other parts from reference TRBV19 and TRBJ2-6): DGGITQSPKYLFRKEGQNVTLSCEQNLNHDAMYWYRQDPGQGLRLIYYSQIVNDFQKGDIAEGYSVSREKKESFPLTVTSAQKNPTAFYLCASTYSGANVLTFGAGSRLTVL.

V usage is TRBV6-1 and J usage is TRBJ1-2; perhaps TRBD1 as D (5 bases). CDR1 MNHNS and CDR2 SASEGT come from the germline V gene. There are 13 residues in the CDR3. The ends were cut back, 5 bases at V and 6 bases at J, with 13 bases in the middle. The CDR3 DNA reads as TGTGCCAGCAGTCTCCAGGGTAGCAATGGCTACACCTTC. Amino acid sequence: CASSLQGSNGYTF.

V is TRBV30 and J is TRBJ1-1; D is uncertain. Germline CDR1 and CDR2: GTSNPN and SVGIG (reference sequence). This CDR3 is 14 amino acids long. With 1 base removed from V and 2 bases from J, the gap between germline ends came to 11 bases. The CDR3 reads CAWSGGRSNTEAFF. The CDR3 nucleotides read TGTGCCTGGAGTGGTGGCAGGAGCAACACTGAAGCTTTCTTT.

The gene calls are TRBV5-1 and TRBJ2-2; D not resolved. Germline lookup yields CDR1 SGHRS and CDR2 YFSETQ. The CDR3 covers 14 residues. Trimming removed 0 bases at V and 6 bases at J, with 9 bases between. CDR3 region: CASSLGPYSGELFF. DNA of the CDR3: TGCGCCAGCAGCTTGGGGCCGTACTCCGGGGAGCTGTTTTTT. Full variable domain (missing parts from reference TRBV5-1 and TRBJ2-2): KAGVTQTPRYLIKTRGQQVTLSCSPISGHRSVSWYQQTPGQGLQFLFEYFSETQRNKGNFPGRFSGRQFSNSRSEMNVSTLELGDSALYLCASSLGPYSGELFFGEGSRLTVL.

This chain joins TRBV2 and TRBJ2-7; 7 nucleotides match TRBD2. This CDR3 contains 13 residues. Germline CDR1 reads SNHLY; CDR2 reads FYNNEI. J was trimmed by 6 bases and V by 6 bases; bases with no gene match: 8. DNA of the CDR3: TGTGCCAGCAGGCTAGCGGAGAAGGGCGAGCAGTACTTC. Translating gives CASRLAEKGEQYF.

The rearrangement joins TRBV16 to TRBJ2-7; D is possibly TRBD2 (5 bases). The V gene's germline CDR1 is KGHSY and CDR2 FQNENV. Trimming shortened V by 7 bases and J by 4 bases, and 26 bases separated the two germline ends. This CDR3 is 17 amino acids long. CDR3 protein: CASTVFVGDPKTYEQYF. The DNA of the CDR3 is TGTGCCAGCACCGTGTTTGTGGGAGACCCGAAAACGTACGAGCAGTACTTC.

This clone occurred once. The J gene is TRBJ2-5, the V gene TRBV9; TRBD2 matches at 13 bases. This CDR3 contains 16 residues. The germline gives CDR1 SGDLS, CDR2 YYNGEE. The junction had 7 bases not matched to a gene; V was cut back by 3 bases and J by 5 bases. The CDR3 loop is CASSAGLAGARETQYF. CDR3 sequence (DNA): TGTGCCAGCAGCGCCGGACTAGCGGGGGCCCGGGAGACCCAGTACTTC.

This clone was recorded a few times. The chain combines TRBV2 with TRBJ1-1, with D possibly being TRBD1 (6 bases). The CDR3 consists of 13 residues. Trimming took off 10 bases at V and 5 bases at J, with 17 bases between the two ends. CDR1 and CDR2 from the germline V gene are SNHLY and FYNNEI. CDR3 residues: CATQKPQGTEAFF. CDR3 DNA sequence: TGTGCCACCCAGAAACCGCAGGGGACTGAAGCTTTCTTT.